This T cell receptor (beta chain) appears in the sequencing data of a study of T cell responses to AZD1222 COVID-19 vaccine. The V gene's germline CDR1 is SGHRS and CDR2 YFSETQ. V lost 1 base and J 5 bases, leaving 12 bases between the germline ends. This CDR3 is built from 14 residues. The data were produced by immunoSEQ multiplex PCR, yet TCRdb's version contains in-frame clones alone and is incomplete. The table records 100,000 to 110,000 clones, approximately 90% of them present only once. The sample in question was peripheral blood, obtained on day 0 of AZD1222 vaccination. The chain couples TRBV5-1 to TRBJ1-1, with no clear D. The receptor comes from an adult in good health. For the CDR3, the DNA is TGCGCCAGCAGCTTGTCACAGAGTTGGACTGAAGCTTTCTTT. Amino acids: CASSLSQSWTEAFF.